This T cell receptor (beta chain) was profiled in a study of tumor-infiltrating lymphocytes in primary liver carcinoma. Unsorted whole blood supplied the RNA, and germline DNA was extracted too. The CDR3 contains 15 residues. Per the germline V gene, CDR1 is SGHNT and CDR2 is YENEEA. Trimming removed 6 bases at V and 6 bases at J, with 17 bases between. The investigators made TCR beta cDNA from roughly 0.45 ug total RNA, using a constant-region primer. Nested multiplex PCR, run for three rounds with slightly modified ARM-PCR, yielded TCR beta libraries. The study ran its first two PCR rounds for around 10 cycles each, using TRBV1-TRBV30 forward primers and a C-beta reverse primer. Each CDR3 protein is one row after TCRdb ran MiXCR on the multiplex PCR reads. The table has approximately 310,000 distinct CDR3 sequences, 65% seen once; the top ten hold more than 8.5%.

The chain couples TRBV11-3 to TRBJ2-2, with D maybe TRBD2 (6 bases). The receptor's source is a man between 40 and 49 years old with primary liver carcinoma and hepatitis B virus infection. The source material was peripheral blood. The CDR3 here is CASSPTGGKAGELFF. The CDR3 DNA reads TGTGCCAGCAGTCCGACTGGCGGGAAAGCCGGGGAGCTGTTTTTT.